This record covers a single TCR beta chain. Germline V lookup: CDR1 MNHNY, CDR2 SVGAGI (reference sequence). This CDR3 has 14 residues. V shed 0 bases and J shed 3 bases, with 9 bases lying between them. This sample was taken from a study of T cells in Graves' hyperthyroidism and ophthalmopathy. Study details: Upon initial diagnosis and before any treatment, peripheral blood was collected.

There were TCR beta CDR3 regions amplified from RNA transcripts. Initially, a first-round RT-PCR of the TCR CDR3 employed the HTBI primer set. Using its own MiXCR run on the multiplex PCR reads, TCRdb lists one record per CDR3 protein. The sample yields around 690,000 distinct CDR3 sequences, 20% seen once. This clonotype was sampled from a man in his thirties or forties with Graves' ophthalmopathy. Source material: blood. The gene calls are TRBV6-6 and TRBJ2-7, with unresolved D. CDR3 sequence reads: CASSYSTSVYEQYF. The CDR3 bases are TGTGCCAGCAGTTACTCGACGTCGGTCTACGAGCAGTACTTC.